This is a list of T cell receptor beta chains from one sample in a study of chemoradiotherapy in HPV16-positive cancers. Produced via immunoSEQ multiplex PCR; TCRdb's table is partial and in-frame only. The repertoire holds just under 40,000 clones, around 82% seen once, with about 5.5% in the top ten. This sample comprised blood, obtained from a patient who underwent chemoradiotherapy. Receptor source: a human donor with HPV-associated anogenital cancer. Each CDR3 is given with its conserved first and last residue. A D gene is named only where the DNA matches it firmly. For some rows the clone size is stated as once, few or many, or as a class when expanded; others skip it.

d_gene: -; abundance: -; j_gene: TRBJ2-7; v_gene: TRBV5-1; CDR3aa: CASSPGPDYEQYF; CDR3nt: TGCGCCAGCAGCCCCGGGCCAGACTACGAGCAGTACTTC
d_gene: -; abundance: -; j_gene: TRBJ2-3; v_gene: TRBV4-1; CDR3aa: CASSRHPPSDTQYF; CDR3nt: TGCGCCAGCAGCCGCCACCCTCCCTCAGATACGCAGTATTTT
d_gene: -; abundance: -; j_gene: TRBJ2-2; v_gene: TRBV7-9; CDR3aa: CASSLVGSTGELFF; CDR3nt: TGTGCCAGCAGCTTAGTGGGGTCCACCGGGGAGCTGTTTTTT
d_gene: -; abundance: -; j_gene: TRBJ1-2; v_gene: TRBV6-5; CDR3aa: CASSYAQGSAYGYTF; CDR3nt: TGTGCCAGCAGTTACGCGCAGGGCTCGGCCTATGGCTACACCTTC
d_gene: -; abundance: -; j_gene: TRBJ1-4; v_gene: TRBV6-1; CDR3aa: CASSRNQGGYEKLFF; CDR3nt: TGTGCCAGCTCTAGAAACCAAGGGGGGTATGAAAAACTGTTTTTT
d_gene: -; abundance: once; j_gene: TRBJ2-1; v_gene: TRBV4-3; CDR3aa: CASSQLPGGEQFF; CDR3nt: TGCGCCAGCAGTCAACTCCCCGGGGGAGAGCAGTTCTTC
d_gene: -; abundance: -; j_gene: TRBJ1-3; v_gene: TRBV15; CDR3aa: CATSTAANTIYF; CDR3nt: TGTGCCACCAGCACGGCTGCAAACACCATATATTTT
d_gene: -; abundance: -; j_gene: TRBJ1-2; v_gene: TRBV18; CDR3aa: CASSPGAGRVDGYTF; CDR3nt: TGTGCCAGCTCACCCGGCGCAGGGAGGGTGGACGGCTACACCTTC
d_gene: -; abundance: -; j_gene: TRBJ2-7; v_gene: TRBV7-2; CDR3aa: CASGTNPPPYEQYF; CDR3nt: TGTGCCAGCGGAACGAACCCCCCTCCCTACGAGCAGTACTTC
d_gene: -; abundance: -; j_gene: TRBJ2-7; v_gene: TRBV7-2; CDR3aa: CASSLTAHEQYF; CDR3nt: TGTGCCAGCAGCCTGACGGCCCACGAGCAGTACTTC
d_gene: TRBD2; abundance: -; j_gene: TRBJ2-7; v_gene: TRBV7-9; CDR3aa: CASSLATSGASSYEQYF; CDR3nt: TGTGCCAGCAGCTTAGCAACTAGCGGGGCGAGCTCCTACGAGCAGTACTTC
d_gene: -; abundance: -; j_gene: TRBJ1-1; v_gene: TRBV4-1; CDR3aa: CASSQRQKNTEAFF; CDR3nt: TGCGCCAGCAGCCAACGACAGAAGAACACTGAAGCTTTCTTT
d_gene: -; abundance: once; j_gene: TRBJ1-5; v_gene: TRBV19; CDR3aa: CANPGRETDQPQHF; CDR3nt: TGTGCCAATCCGGGCAGGGAAACGGATCAGCCCCAGCATTTT
d_gene: -; abundance: -; j_gene: TRBJ2-7; v_gene: TRBV29-1; CDR3aa: CSVESEEDYEQYF; CDR3nt: TGCAGCGTTGAGTCGGAGGAGGACTACGAGCAGTACTTC
d_gene: -; abundance: -; j_gene: TRBJ1-2; v_gene: TRBV18; CDR3aa: CASSGTAYGYTF; CDR3nt: TGTGCCAGCTCGGGGACCGCGTATGGCTACACCTTC
d_gene: TRBD1; abundance: -; j_gene: TRBJ2-4; v_gene: TRBV6-5; CDR3aa: CASGGTGRAKNIQYF; CDR3nt: TGTGCCAGCGGAGGGACAGGGAGGGCCAAAAACATTCAGTACTTC
d_gene: -; abundance: once; j_gene: TRBJ1-4; v_gene: TRBV7-6; CDR3aa: CASSHRTATNEKLFF; CDR3nt: TGTGCCAGCAGCCACCGGACTGCAACTAATGAAAAACTGTTTTTT
d_gene: -; abundance: few; j_gene: TRBJ1-4; v_gene: TRBV4-1; CDR3aa: CASSQDPSLSNEKLFF; CDR3nt: TGCGCCAGCAGCCAAGATCCTTCCCTCTCTAATGAAAAACTGTTTTTT
d_gene: -; abundance: -; j_gene: TRBJ2-5; v_gene: TRBV14; CDR3aa: CASPQKTQYF; CDR3nt: TGTGCCAGCCCGCAGAAGACCCAGTACTTC
d_gene: -; abundance: -; j_gene: TRBJ2-7; v_gene: TRBV5-1; CDR3aa: CASSAWGEQYF; CDR3nt: TGCGCCAGCAGCGCTTGGGGCGAGCAGTACTTC
d_gene: TRBD1; abundance: medium-sized; j_gene: TRBJ2-1; v_gene: TRBV18; CDR3aa: CASSPLPTGAGGQFF; CDR3nt: TGTGCCAGCTCACCATTGCCGACAGGGGCTGGGGGGCAGTTCTTC
d_gene: -; abundance: -; j_gene: TRBJ1-1; v_gene: TRBV4-1; CDR3aa: CASSQEAAVNTEAFF; CDR3nt: TGCGCCAGCAGCCAAGAGGCGGCGGTGAACACTGAAGCTTTCTTT
d_gene: -; abundance: -; j_gene: TRBJ2-7; v_gene: TRBV6-5; CDR3aa: CASSPTLYEQYF; CDR3nt: TGTGCCAGCAGTCCCACGCTCTACGAGCAGTACTTC
d_gene: -; abundance: -; j_gene: TRBJ1-2; v_gene: TRBV19; CDR3aa: CASSIDGTSDGYTF; CDR3nt: TGTGCCAGTAGTATAGATGGGACATCCGATGGCTACACCTTC
d_gene: TRBD1; abundance: -; j_gene: TRBJ1-1; v_gene: TRBV9; CDR3aa: CASSVVVPTGDTEAFF; CDR3nt: TGTGCCAGCAGCGTAGTAGTCCCCACAGGGGACACTGAAGCTTTCTTT
d_gene: -; abundance: few; j_gene: TRBJ2-7; v_gene: TRBV2; CDR3aa: CASSDSGRDTNF; CDR3nt: TGTGCCAGCAGTGACTCCGGCCGGGACACAAACTTC
d_gene: TRBD1; abundance: few; j_gene: TRBJ2-7; v_gene: TRBV7-9; CDR3aa: CASSSNQDRVHEQYF; CDR3nt: TGTGCCAGCAGCTCGAATCAGGACAGGGTCCACGAGCAGTACTTC
d_gene: -; abundance: -; j_gene: TRBJ1-5; v_gene: TRBV4-1; CDR3aa: CASSQGDSNQPQHF; CDR3nt: TGCGCCAGCAGCCAAGGGGATAGCAATCAGCCCCAGCATTTT
d_gene: -; abundance: -; j_gene: TRBJ2-2; v_gene: TRBV30; CDR3aa: CAWRPSAEGGELFF; CDR3nt: TGTGCCTGGAGGCCCTCCGCCGAAGGGGGGGAGCTGTTTTTT
d_gene: -; abundance: -; j_gene: TRBJ1-5; v_gene: TRBV6-1; CDR3aa: CASSEADPGPQHF; CDR3nt: TGTGCCAGCAGTGAAGCGGATCCGGGTCCCCAGCATTTT
d_gene: -; abundance: few; j_gene: TRBJ1-3; v_gene: TRBV5-1; CDR3aa: CASRVQSSGNTIYF; CDR3nt: TGCGCCAGCAGGGTACAGAGCTCTGGAAACACCATATATTTT
d_gene: -; abundance: -; j_gene: TRBJ1-4; v_gene: TRBV27; CDR3aa: CASRQMGRYDEKLFF; CDR3nt: TGTGCCAGCAGACAAATGGGGAGGTACGATGAAAAACTGTTTTTT
d_gene: -; abundance: -; j_gene: TRBJ1-6; v_gene: TRBV27; CDR3aa: CASSWGQGLSPLHF; CDR3nt: TGTGCCAGCAGTTGGGGTCAGGGGCTTTCACCCCTCCACTTT
d_gene: -; abundance: -; j_gene: TRBJ1-1; v_gene: TRBV7-6; CDR3aa: CASTLGRNTEAFF; CDR3nt: TGTGCCAGCACCCTAGGGCGCAACACTGAAGCTTTCTTT
d_gene: -; abundance: -; j_gene: TRBJ2-7; v_gene: TRBV7-9; CDR3aa: CASSSATGSLYEQYF; CDR3nt: TGTGCCAGCAGCTCAGCGACAGGTAGCCTATACGAGCAGTACTTC
d_gene: -; abundance: once; j_gene: TRBJ2-7; v_gene: TRBV7-9; CDR3aa: CASSLALGPYEQYF; CDR3nt: TGTGCCAGCAGCTTAGCTTTAGGCCCCTACGAGCAGTACTTC
d_gene: -; abundance: -; j_gene: TRBJ2-6; v_gene: TRBV2; CDR3aa: CASRGGISGANVLTF; CDR3nt: TGTGCCAGCAGGGGGGGTATCTCTGGGGCCAACGTCCTGACTTTC
d_gene: -; abundance: -; j_gene: TRBJ2-3; v_gene: TRBV27; CDR3aa: CASSPRDIRRTDTQYF; CDR3nt: TGTGCCAGCAGTCCCAGGGACATCAGGCGCACAGATACGCAGTATTTT
d_gene: -; abundance: -; j_gene: TRBJ1-5; v_gene: TRBV19; CDR3aa: CASSIAHSNQPQHF; CDR3nt: TGTGCCAGTAGTATAGCCCATAGCAATCAGCCCCAGCATTTT
d_gene: -; abundance: -; j_gene: TRBJ1-2; v_gene: TRBV28; CDR3aa: CASSPPLSAYGYTF; CDR3nt: TGTGCCAGCAGCCCACCATTATCAGCCTATGGCTACACCTTC
d_gene: -; abundance: -; j_gene: TRBJ1-2; v_gene: TRBV6-5; CDR3aa: CASSQLGVYGYTF; CDR3nt: TGTGCCAGCAGTCAATTGGGAGTATATGGCTACACCTTC